This T cell receptor (beta chain) was obtained from a study of blood T cell repertoires in COVID-19. Study-wide context: Nucleic acid was either cDNA or gDNA, and it came from T cells, B-cell-depleted T cells, or PBMCs.

The germline V gene has CDR1 SGHNT and CDR2 YENEEA. CDR3 size: 17 residues. V lost 0 bases and J lost 0, with 14 bases in between. Original processing methods: Amplification with reference gene primers provided the estimates of nucleated cell counts. The method was immunoSEQ multiplex PCR; TCRdb's version includes in-frame clones alone and lacks a portion of them. V and J calls and clone size come straight from that table; D and trimming were deduced from the DNA. The table lists about 200,000 clones, 70% to 90% of them singletons. Across 20 to 25 US areas, participants ranged in age from about 18 to 90 years. Donors in Cohort 3 who had recovered were those with two negative PCRs, healthcare professional clearance, or resolution of their symptoms.

V is TRBV11-3 and J is TRBJ1-2; maybe TRBD1 (5 bases). The source is a man younger than 40 who had recovered from COVID-19. The sample was PBMCs or T cells enriched from blood (not recorded which). The CDR3, as DNA: TGTGCCAGCAGCTTAGAGGACATAACACGGTCTAACTATGGCTACACCTTC. This translates into CASSLEDITRSNYGYTF. Full variable domain (missing parts from reference TRBV11-3 and TRBJ1-2): EAGVVQSPRYKIIEKKQPVAFWCNPISGHNTLYWYLQNLGQGPELLIRYENEEAVDDSQLPKDRFSAERLKGVDSTLKIQPAELGDSAVYLCASSLEDITRSNYGYTFGSGTRLTVV.